This T cell receptor (beta chain) was sequenced during a study of blood T cell repertoires in COVID-19. The overall study: PBMCs, B-cell-depleted T cells, or T cells were the source of the cDNA or gDNA that made up the material.

Clones were sequenced by immunoSEQ multiplex PCR, and TCRdb holds only the in-frame ones, with some missing. The profile shows roughly 87,000 clones, around 90% of them singletons. The J segment lost 4 bases and the V segment lost 3 bases, leaving 9 bases of the junction unmatched. Germline lookup yields CDR1 LNHNV and CDR2 YYDKDF (reference sequence). CDR3 length: 16 residues. The genes are TRBV15 and TRBJ1-1; 9 nucleotides match TRBD1. The receptor's source is a man aged 35-49 years with acute or convalescent COVID-19. The specimen sequenced was peripheral blood. In nucleotides, the CDR3 is TGTGCCACCAGCAGGGGGGGGACAGGGTTAGGCACTGAAGCTTTCTTT. As protein: CATSRGGTGLGTEAFF.